This TCR beta chain stems from a study of T-cell memory formation after mild COVID-19. Turning to the study itself: TCR clusters were largely donor specific. Study-level findings and limits: Some SARS-CoV-2-responding clones were already detected in memory before infection. Of the contracting clones, CD4+ ones lay mainly in CM and EM, and CD8+ ones in EMRA.

The sample holds a few counts of this clonotype. The antigen is undetermined. A 5'RACE reaction primed in the constant segment made cDNA libraries of TCR alpha and TCR beta, and these carried sample barcodes and UMIs. TCRdb recomputed calls from the 5' RACE reads with MiXCR, one row per CDR3 protein. This table has 410,000 or so distinct CDR3 sequences, roughly a quarter appearing once. CDR3 length: 16 amino acids. Germline V gives CDR1 SEHNR, CDR2 FQNEAQ (reference sequence). V shed 5 bases, J shed 3 bases, and the junction held 6 bases outside the gene matches. The rearrangement uses TRBV7-9 and TRBJ2-5, with 13 bases aligning to TRBD2. This sequence originates from an adult woman who had mild COVID-19 (a few samples of this study predate the infection). Cell type and time point are not known. Sample: PBMCs or a T cell subset sorted from them (not recorded which). CDR3 region: CASSDRTSGSKETQYF. DNA for the CDR3: TGTGCCAGCAGCGACCGGACTAGCGGGAGTAAAGAGACCCAGTACTTC. Drawing the rest from reference TRBV7-9 and TRBJ2-5, the complete variable domain is DTGVSQNPRHKITKRGQNVTFRCDPISEHNRLYWYRQTLGQGPEFLTYFQNEAQLEKSRLLSDRFSAERPKGSFSTLEIQRTEQGDSAMYLCASSDRTSGSKETQYFGPGTRLLVL.